The clone carrying this T cell receptor beta chain was recorded at least ten times. The data derive from a study of blood T cell repertoires in COVID-19. Authors' data handling: Reference gene primers were amplified, and this amplification served to estimate nucleated cell counts. The data were produced by immunoSEQ multiplex PCR, yet TCRdb's version contains in-frame clones alone and is incomplete. V, J and clone size are taken as reported in that table, and D and trimming were inferred from the DNA itself. Of 220,000 or so clones listed, about 80% were seen once; the top ten hold about 3%. Germline-derived CDR1 and CDR2 are SNHLY and FYNNEI. V lost 4 bases to trimming and J lost 3 bases, with 7 bases between them. The CDR3 extends over 13 amino acids.

The receptor comes from a woman in her 30s who had recovered from COVID-19. The sequenced sample was peripheral blood. The chain combines TRBV2 with TRBJ1-5; no definite D call. CDR3 amino acids: CASSVWANQPQHF. Here the CDR3 DNA reads TGTGCCAGCAGTGTATGGGCCAATCAGCCCCAGCATTTT.